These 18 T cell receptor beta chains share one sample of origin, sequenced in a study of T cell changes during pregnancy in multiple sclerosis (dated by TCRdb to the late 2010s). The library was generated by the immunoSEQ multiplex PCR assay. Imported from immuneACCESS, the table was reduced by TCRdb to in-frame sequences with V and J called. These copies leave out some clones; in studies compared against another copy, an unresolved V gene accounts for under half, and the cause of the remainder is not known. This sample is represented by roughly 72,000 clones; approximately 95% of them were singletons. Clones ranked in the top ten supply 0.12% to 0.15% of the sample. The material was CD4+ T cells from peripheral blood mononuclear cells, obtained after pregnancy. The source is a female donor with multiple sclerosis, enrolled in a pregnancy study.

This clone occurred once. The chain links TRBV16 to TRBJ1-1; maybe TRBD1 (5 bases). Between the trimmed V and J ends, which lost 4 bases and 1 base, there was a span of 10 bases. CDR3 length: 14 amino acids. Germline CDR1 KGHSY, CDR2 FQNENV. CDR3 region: CASSRQWGNTEAFF. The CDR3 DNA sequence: TGTGCCAGCAGCCGACAGTGGGGGAACACTGAAGCTTTCTTT.

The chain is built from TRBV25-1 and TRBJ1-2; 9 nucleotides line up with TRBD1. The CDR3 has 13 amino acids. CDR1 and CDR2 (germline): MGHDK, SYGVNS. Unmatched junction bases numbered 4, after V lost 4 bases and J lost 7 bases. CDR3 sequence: CASSGGQGLGYTF. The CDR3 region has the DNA TGTGCCAGCAGTGGGGGACAGGGTCTTGGCTACACCTTC.

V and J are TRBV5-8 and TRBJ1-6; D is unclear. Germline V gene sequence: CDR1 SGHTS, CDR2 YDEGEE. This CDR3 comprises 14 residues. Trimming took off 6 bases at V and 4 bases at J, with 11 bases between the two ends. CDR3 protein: CASTFATYNSPLHF. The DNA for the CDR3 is TGTGCCAGCACCTTCGCGACTTATAATTCACCCCTCCACTTT.

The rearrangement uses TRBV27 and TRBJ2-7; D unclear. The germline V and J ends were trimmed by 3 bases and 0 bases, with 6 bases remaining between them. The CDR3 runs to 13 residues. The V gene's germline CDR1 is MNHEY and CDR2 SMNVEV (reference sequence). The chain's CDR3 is CASSFAFSYEQYF. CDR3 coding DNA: TGTGCCAGCAGTTTTGCGTTCTCCTACGAGCAGTACTTC.

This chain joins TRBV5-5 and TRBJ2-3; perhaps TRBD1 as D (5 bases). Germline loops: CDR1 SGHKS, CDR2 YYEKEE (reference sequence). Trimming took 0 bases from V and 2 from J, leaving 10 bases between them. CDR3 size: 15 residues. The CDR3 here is CASSLEGHYTDTQYF. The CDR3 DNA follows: TGTGCCAGCAGCTTGGAAGGACACTACACAGATACGCAGTATTTT.

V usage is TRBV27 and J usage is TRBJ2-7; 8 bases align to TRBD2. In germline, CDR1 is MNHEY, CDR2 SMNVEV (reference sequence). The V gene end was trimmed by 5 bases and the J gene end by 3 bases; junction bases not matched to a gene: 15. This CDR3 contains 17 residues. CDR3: CASSHPRASGLFYEQYF. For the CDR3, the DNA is TGTGCCAGCAGTCATCCCCGTGCTAGCGGGTTATTCTACGAGCAGTACTTC.

CDR3 residues: CASRSSSGKWDNEQFF. The CDR3 DNA is TGTGCCAGCAGGTCCTCTAGCGGGAAGTGGGACAATGAGCAGTTCTTC. The chain has TRBV6-6 and TRBJ2-1; 9 bases match TRBD2. Per germline, CDR1 MNHNY and CDR2 SVGAGI (reference sequence). The CDR3 totals 16 residues. Germline trimming cut 6 bases from V and 5 bases from J; bases unmatched to any gene: 11.

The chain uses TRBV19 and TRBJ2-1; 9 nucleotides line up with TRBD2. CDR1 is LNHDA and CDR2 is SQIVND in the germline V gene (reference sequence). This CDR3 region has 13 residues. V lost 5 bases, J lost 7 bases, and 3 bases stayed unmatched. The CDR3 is CASSFLAGNEQFF. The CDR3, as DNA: TGTGCCAGTAGTTTCCTAGCGGGAAATGAGCAGTTCTTC.

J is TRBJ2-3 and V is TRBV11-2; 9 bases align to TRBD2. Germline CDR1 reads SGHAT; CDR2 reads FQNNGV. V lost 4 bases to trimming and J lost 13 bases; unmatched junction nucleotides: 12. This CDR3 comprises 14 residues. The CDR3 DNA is TGTGCCAGCAGCTCCGCCGGGAGTAGCGGGAGAGAGTATTTT. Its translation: CASSSAGSSGREYF.

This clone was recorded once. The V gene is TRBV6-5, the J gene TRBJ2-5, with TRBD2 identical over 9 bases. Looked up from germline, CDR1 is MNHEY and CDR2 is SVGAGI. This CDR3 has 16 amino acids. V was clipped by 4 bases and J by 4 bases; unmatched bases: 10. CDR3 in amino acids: CASSLLAGVKGETQYF. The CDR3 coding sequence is TGTGCCAGCAGTTTATTAGCGGGAGTAAAGGGAGAGACCCAGTACTTC.

Here the CDR3 DNA reads TGTGCCAGCAGTGATAGGGGACAGGGTATGCACGAGCAGTACTTC. Amino acids: CASSDRGQGMHEQYF. This sequence joins TRBV2 and TRBJ2-7; 9 bases align to TRBD1. The CDR3 consists of 15 residues. The V segment lost 3 bases and the J segment 5 bases; nucleotides outside the gene matches: 8. Germline CDR1 reads SNHLY; CDR2 reads FYNNEI.

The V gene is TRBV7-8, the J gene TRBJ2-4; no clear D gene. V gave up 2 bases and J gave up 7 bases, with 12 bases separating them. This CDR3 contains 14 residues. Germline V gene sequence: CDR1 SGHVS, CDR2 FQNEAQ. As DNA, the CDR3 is TGTGCCAGCAGCTTAAGTATTAGCACGAACATTCAGTACTTC. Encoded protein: CASSLSISTNIQYF.

The CDR3 loop reads CASSQQAWTASSGANVLTF. The CDR3 DNA follows: TGCGCCAGCAGCCAACAGGCGTGGACAGCGTCCTCTGGGGCCAACGTCCTGACTTTC. The rearrangement uses TRBV4-3 and TRBJ2-6; weak D call: TRBD1 (6 bases). Trimming took off 2 bases at V and 0 bases at J, with 17 bases between the two ends. The CDR3 is 19 amino acids. The germline V gene encodes CDR1 LGHNA and CDR2 YSLEER.

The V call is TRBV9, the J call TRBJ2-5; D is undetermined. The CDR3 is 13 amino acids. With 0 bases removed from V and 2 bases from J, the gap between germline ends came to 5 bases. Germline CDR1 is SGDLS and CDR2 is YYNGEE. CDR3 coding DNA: TGTGCCAGCAGCGTAGGTCCACAAGAGACCCAGTACTTC. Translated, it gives CASSVGPQETQYF.

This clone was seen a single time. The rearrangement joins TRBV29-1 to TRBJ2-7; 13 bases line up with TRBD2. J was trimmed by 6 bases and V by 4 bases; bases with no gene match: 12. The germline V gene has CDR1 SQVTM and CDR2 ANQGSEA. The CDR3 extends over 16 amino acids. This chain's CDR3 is CSVGITSGRATSEQYF. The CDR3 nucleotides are TGCAGCGTTGGAATTACTAGCGGGAGGGCGACATCCGAGCAGTACTTC.

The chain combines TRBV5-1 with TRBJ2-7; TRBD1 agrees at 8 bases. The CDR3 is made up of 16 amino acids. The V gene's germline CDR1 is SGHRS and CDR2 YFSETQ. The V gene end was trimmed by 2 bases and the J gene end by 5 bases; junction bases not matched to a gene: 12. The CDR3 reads CASSFPGGTGANEQYF. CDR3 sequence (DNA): TGCGCCAGCAGCTTCCCTGGGGGGACAGGAGCGAACGAGCAGTACTTC.

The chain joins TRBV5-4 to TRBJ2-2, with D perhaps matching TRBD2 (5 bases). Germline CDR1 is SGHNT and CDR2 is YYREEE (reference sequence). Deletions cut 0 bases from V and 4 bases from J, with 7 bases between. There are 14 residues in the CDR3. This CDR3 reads CASSLAGGTGELFF. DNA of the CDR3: TGTGCCAGCAGCTTGGCAGGAGGCACCGGGGAGCTGTTTTTT.

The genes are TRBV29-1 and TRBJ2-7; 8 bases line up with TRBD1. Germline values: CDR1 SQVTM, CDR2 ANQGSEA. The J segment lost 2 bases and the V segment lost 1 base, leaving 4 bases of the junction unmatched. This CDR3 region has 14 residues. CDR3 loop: CSVEVRGQAYEQYF. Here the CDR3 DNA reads TGCAGCGTTGAAGTGCGGGGACAGGCCTACGAGCAGTACTTC.